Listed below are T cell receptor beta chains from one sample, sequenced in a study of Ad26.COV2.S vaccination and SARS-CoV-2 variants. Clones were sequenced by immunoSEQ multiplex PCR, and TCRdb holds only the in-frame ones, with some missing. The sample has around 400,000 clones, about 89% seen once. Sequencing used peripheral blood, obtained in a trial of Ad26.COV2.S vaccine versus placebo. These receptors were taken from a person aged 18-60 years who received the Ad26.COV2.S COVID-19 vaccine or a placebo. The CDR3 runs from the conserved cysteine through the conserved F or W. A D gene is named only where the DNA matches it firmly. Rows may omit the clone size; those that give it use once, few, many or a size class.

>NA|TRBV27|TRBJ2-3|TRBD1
TGTGCCAGCAGTTTATTGGGACAGTTGTGGCGCACAGATACGCAGTATTTT
CASSLLGQLWRTDTQYF
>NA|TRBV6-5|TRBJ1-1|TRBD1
TGTGCCAGCAAGGAACAGGGGAGGGACACTGAAGCTTTCTTT
CASKEQGRDTEAFF
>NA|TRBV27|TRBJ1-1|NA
TGTGCCAGCAGTAAAGCGACGGGGAACACTGAAGCTTTCTTT
CASSKATGNTEAFF
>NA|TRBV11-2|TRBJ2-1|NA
TGTGCCAGCAGCTCGGTGAGCTCCTACAATGAGCAGTTCTTC
CASSSVSSYNEQFF
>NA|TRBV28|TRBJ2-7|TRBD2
TGTGCCAGCAGTTCCCCTTCGAGCGGGAGGGCCTCACACGAGCAGTACTTC
CASSSPSSGRASHEQYF
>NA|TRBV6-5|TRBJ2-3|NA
TGTGCCAGCAGTCCCACAGAAGTGACAGATACGCAGTATTTT
CASSPTEVTDTQYF
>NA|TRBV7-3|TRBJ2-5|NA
TGTGCCAGCAGCCCCGGGGGCGGGGAGACCCAGTACTTC
CASSPGGGETQYF
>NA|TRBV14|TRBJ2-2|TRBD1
TGTGCCAGCAGCCAACGGACAGGGGCGAACACCGGGGAGCTGTTTTTT
CASSQRTGANTGELFF
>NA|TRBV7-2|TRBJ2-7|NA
TGTGCCAGCAGCCCCAGGGGTCCGGGGACCTACGAGCAGTACTTC
CASSPRGPGTYEQYF
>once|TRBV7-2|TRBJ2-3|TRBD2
TGTGCCAGCAGCTACAGGACTAGCGGAGATACGCAGTATTTT
CASSYRTSGDTQYF
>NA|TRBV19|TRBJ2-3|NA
TGTGCCAGTAGCCTTAGGGAGGCAGATACGCAGTATTTT
CASSLREADTQYF
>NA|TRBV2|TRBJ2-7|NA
TGTGCCAGCAGTGGGGGGGCTAGCGTATCCTACGAGCAGTACTTC
CASSGGASVSYEQYF
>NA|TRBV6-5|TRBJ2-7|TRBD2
TGTGCCAGCAGACTCCCGGGACTACCTCCCTACGAGCAGTACTTC
CASRLPGLPPYEQYF
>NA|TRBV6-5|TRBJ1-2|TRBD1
TGTGCCAGCAGTTACCCCCGGGACAGGGGAGGCTATGGCTACACCTTC
CASSYPRDRGGYGYTF
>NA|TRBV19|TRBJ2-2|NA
TGTGCCCTCCGTACGAGCACCGGGGAGCTGTTTTTT
CALRTSTGELFF
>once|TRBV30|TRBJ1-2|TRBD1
TGTGCCTACGGACAGGGACAGCCGACGGGCTACACCTTC
CAYGQGQPTGYTF
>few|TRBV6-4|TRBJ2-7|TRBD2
TGTGCCAGCAGTAGACTAGCGGGAGAATCCTACGAGCAGTACTTC
CASSRLAGESYEQYF
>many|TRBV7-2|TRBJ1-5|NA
TGTGCCAGCAGCTTAGAGGATAAACGGCCCCAGCATTTT
CASSLEDKRPQHF
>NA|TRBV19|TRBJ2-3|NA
TGTGCCAGTAGTATAGGAAAAACGCAGTATTTT
CASSIGKTQYF
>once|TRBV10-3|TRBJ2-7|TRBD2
TGTGCCATCAGAGAGACTAGCGGTTCCTACGAGCAGTACTTC
CAIRETSGSYEQYF
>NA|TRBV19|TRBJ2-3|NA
TGTGCCAGTAGTCCCCCCATTCGACCGGGTGTTCCAGATACGCAGTATTTT
CASSPPIRPGVPDTQYF
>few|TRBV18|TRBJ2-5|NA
TGTGCCAGCTCACCTCTCTTTGGGTCGGAGACCCAGTACTTC
CASSPLFGSETQYF
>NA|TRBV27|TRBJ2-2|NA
TGTGCCAGCAGCGCTGGGGACACCGGGGAGCTGTTTTTT
CASSAGDTGELFF
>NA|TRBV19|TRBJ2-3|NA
TGTGCCAGTAGTATACGGGGGTCTAGCACAGATACGCAGTATTTT
CASSIRGSSTDTQYF
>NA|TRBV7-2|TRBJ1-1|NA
TGTGCCAGCAGCCGTCGAATTGTAAACACTGAAGCTTTCTTT
CASSRRIVNTEAFF
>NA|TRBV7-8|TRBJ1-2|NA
TGTGCCAGCAGCTCCCCCACCGGCTATGGCTACACCTTC
CASSSPTGYGYTF
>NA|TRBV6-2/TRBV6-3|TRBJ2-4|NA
TGTGCCAGCAGTACCCGAAACCGCGGAAACATTCAGTACTTC
CASSTRNRGNIQYF
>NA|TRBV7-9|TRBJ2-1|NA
TGTGCCAGCAGCTTGCAGGAGTTCAATGAGCAGTTCTTC
CASSLQEFNEQFF